This entry describes one T cell receptor beta chain. Its antigen is as yet unknown. Between the trimmed V and J ends, which lost 4 bases and 0 bases, there was a span of 15 bases. Germline V gene sequence: CDR1 SGDLS, CDR2 YYNGEE. The CDR3 totals 16 residues. This entry comes from a study of cytomegalovirus exposure and HLA in healthy donors. For the study at large: Of 300 to 450 genotyped donors, around 76% clustered with self-reported Caucasian donors.

General study points: Association of a missense DCLRE1C variant with TCR beta V- and J-gene trimming was reported in a later analysis. Per a prior analysis, the majority of TCR beta V segments were productive roughly 90% or roughly 30% of the time.

The PCR used 60 Vbeta and 13 Jbeta primers. Authors' methods: About 10 million shared chains were among some 75 million unique TCR beta chains counted in a later analysis. Profiling relied on immunoSEQ multiplex PCR, and the TCRdb table lists in-frame clones only, not all of them. The V and J calls and clone size are taken from that table; D and trimming were inferred from the DNA. The table shows 60,000 to 80,000 clones, with 79% occurring only once. The sequencing sample was made of PBMCs. This sequence was found in a woman in her twenties or thirties in good health and CMV-seronegative. The J gene is TRBJ2-3, the V gene TRBV9, with D possibly matching TRBD2 (6 bases). The CDR3 loop is CASSPRGAVSTDTQYF. CDR3 sequence (DNA): TGTGCCAGCAGCCCCCGCGGGGCGGTAAGCACAGATACGCAGTATTTT.